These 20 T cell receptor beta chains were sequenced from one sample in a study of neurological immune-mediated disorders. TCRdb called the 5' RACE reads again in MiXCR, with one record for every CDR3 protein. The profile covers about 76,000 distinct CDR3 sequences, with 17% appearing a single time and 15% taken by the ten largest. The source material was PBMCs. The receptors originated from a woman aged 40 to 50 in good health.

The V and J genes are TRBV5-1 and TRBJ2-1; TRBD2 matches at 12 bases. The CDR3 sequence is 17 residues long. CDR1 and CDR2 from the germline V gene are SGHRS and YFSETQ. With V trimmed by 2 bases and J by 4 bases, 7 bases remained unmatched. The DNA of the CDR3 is TGCGCCAGCAGCTTCGTTGCTAGCGGGAGGGATTACAATGAGCAGTTCTTC. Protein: CASSFVASGRDYNEQFF.

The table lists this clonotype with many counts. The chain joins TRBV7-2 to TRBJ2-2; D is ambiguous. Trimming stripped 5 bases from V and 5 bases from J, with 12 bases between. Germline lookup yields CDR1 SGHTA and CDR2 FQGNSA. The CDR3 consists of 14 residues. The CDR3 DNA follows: TGTGCCAGCAGCCACCCCGGTAGGACCGGGGAGCTGTTTTTT. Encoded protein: CASSHPGRTGELFF.

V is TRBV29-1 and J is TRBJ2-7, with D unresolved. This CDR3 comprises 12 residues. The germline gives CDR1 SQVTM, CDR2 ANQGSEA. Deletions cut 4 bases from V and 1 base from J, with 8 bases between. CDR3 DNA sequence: TGCAGCGTTGGTTCCGTATCCTACGAGCAGTACTTC. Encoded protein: CSVGSVSYEQYF.

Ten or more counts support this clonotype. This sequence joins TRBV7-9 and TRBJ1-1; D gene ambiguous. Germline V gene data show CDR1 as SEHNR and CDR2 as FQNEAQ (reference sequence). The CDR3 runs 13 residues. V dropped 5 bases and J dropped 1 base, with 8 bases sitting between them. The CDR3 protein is CASSLSANTEAFF. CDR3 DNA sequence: TGTGCCAGCAGCCTCTCAGCGAACACTGAAGCTTTCTTT. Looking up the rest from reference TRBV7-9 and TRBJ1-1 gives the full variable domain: DTGVSQNPRHKITKRGQNVTFRCDPISEHNRLYWYRQTLGQGPEFLTYFQNEAQLEKSRLLSDRFSAERPKGSFSTLEIQRTEQGDSAMYLCASSLSANTEAFFGQGTRLTVV.

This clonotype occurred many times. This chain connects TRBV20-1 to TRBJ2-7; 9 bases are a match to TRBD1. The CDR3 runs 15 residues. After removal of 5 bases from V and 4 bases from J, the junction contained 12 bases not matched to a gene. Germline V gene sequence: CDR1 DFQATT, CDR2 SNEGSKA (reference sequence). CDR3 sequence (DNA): TGCAGTGCTCGGAAAGGAGGACAGGGGATTTACGAGCAGTACTTC. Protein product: CSARKGGQGIYEQYF.

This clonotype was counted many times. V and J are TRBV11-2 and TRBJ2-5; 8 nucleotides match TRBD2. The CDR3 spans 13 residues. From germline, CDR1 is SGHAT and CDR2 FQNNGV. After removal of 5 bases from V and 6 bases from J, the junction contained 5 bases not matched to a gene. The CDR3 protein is CASSATGGQTQYF. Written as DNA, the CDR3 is TGTGCCAGCAGCGCCACGGGGGGGCAGACCCAGTACTTC.

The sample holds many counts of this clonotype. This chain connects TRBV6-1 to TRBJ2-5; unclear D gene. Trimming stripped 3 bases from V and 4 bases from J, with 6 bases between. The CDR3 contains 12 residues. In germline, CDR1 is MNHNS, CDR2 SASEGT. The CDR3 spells CASSEWGETQYF. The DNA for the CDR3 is TGTGCCAGCAGTGAGTGGGGAGAGACCCAGTACTTC.

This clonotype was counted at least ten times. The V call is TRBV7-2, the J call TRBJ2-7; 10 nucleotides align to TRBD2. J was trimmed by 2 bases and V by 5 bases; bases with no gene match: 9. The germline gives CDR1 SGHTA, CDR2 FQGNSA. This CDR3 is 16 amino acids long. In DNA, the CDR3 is TGTGCCAGCAGCACCCGGACTAGCGGAGATCCCTACGAGCAGTACGTC. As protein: CASSTRTSGDPYEQYV.

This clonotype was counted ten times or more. CDR3 nucleotides: TGTGCCAGCGGGGTCTACGGGTACGAGCAGTACGTC. It translates to CASGVYGYEQYV. The chain recombines TRBV6-1 with TRBJ2-7; D gene unclear. Trimming cost V 8 bases and J 4 bases, with 12 bases left between them. This CDR3 contains 12 residues. Germline V lookup: CDR1 MNHNS, CDR2 SASEGT.

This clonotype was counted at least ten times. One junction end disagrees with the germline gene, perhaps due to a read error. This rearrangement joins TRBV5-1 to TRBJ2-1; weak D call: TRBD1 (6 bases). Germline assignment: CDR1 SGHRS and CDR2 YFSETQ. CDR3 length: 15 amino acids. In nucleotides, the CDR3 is TGCGCCAGCAGCCCTACGGACAGAGAACGACCGCTTGATATCTTC. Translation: CASSPTDRERPLDIF.

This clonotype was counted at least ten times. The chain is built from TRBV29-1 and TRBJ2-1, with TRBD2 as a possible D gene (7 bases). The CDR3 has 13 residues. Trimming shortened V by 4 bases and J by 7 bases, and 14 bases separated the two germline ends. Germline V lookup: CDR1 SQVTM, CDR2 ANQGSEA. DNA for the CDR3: TGCAGCGTTGGAGGGGGGGCAGGTAATGAGCAGTTCTTC. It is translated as CSVGGGAGNEQFF.

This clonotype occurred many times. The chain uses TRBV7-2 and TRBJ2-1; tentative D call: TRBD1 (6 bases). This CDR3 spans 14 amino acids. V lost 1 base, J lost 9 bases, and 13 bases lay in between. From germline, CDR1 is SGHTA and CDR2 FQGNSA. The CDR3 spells CASSLERTVPEQFF. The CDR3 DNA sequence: TGTGCCAGCAGCTTAGAACGGACAGTGCCTGAGCAGTTCTTC. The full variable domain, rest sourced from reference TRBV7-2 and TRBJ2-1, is GAGVSQSPSNKVTEKGKDVELRCDPISGHTALYWYRQSLGQGLEFLIYFQGNSAPDKSGLPSDRFSAERTGGSVSTLTIQRTQQEDSAVYLCASSLERTVPEQFFGPGTRLTVL.

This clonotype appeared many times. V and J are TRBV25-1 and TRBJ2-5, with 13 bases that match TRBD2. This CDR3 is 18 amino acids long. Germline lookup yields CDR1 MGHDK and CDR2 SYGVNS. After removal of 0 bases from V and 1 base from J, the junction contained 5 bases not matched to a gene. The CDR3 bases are TGTGCCAGCAGTGAATATTTGGGACTAGCGGGGCTCCAAGAGACCCAGTACTTC. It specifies CASSEYLGLAGLQETQYF.

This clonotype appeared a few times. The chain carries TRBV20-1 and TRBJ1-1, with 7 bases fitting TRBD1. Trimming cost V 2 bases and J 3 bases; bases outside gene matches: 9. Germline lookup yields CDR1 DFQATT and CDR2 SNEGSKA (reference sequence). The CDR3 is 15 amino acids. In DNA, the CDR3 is TGCAGTGCTAGACCCCCTCGAGGGGGCTACACTGAAGCTTTCTTT. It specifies CSARPPRGGYTEAFF.

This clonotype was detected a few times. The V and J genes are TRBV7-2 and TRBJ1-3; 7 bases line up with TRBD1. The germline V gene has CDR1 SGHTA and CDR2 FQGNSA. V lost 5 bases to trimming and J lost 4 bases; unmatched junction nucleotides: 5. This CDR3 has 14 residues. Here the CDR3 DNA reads TGTGCCAGCAGCCCGACAGGGATCGGAAACACCATATATTTT. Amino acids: CASSPTGIGNTIYF.

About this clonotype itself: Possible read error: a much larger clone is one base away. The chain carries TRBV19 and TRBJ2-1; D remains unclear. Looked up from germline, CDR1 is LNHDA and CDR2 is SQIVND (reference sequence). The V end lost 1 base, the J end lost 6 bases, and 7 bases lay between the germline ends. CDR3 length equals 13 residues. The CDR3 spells CASSIGLSNEQFF. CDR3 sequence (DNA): TGTGCCAGTAGTATAGGTCTGAGCAATGAGCAGTTCTTC.

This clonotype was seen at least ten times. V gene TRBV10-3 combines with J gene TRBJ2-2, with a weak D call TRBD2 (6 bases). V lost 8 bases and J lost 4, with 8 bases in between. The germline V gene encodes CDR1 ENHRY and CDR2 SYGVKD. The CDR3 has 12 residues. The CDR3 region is CAIGGFTGELFF. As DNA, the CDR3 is TGTGCCATCGGGGGGTTCACCGGGGAGCTGTTTTTT.

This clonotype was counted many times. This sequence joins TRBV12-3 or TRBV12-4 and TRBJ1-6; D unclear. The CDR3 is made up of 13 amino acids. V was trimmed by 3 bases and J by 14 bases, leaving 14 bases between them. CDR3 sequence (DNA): TGTGCCAGCAGTTTTGGAGCGGAATTCACCCTCCACTTT. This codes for CASSFGAEFTLHF.

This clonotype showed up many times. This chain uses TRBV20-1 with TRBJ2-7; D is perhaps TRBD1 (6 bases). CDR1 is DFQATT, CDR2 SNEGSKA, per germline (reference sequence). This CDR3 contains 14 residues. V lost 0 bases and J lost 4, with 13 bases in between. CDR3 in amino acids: CSAREAGVGYEQYF. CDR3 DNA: TGCAGTGCTAGAGAAGCAGGGGTCGGGTACGAGCAGTACTTC.

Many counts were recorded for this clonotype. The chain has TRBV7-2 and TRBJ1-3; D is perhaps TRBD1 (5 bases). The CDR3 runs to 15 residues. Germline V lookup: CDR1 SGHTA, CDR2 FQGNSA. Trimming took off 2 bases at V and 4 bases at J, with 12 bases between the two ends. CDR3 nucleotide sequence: TGTGCCAGCAGCTTACTGGGGGTGGAAGGAAACACCATATATTTT. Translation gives CASSLLGVEGNTIYF.